This T cell receptor beta chain was observed in a study of cytomegalovirus exposure and HLA in healthy donors. About the study: A previous analysis identified 117 million unique TCR beta sequences derived from roughly 180 million T cells.

This clone was found a few times. The PCR made use of 60 Vbeta and 13 Jbeta primers. Assay used: immunoSEQ multiplex PCR; TCRdb lists only in-frame clones, some missing. The sample shows fewer than 65,000 clones, approximately 75% of them seen only once. The J segment lost 3 bases and the V segment lost 3 bases, leaving 3 bases of the junction unmatched. Germline values: CDR1 SEHNR, CDR2 FQNEAQ (reference sequence). This CDR3 contains 14 residues. This sequence originates from a woman aged 40 to 50 in good health and CMV-seropositive. Input material: PBMCs. This chain joins TRBV7-9 and TRBJ2-7, with TRBD1 matching over 9 bases. The CDR3 loop reads CASSFGTGSYEQYF. The CDR3 DNA follows: TGTGCCAGCAGCTTTGGGACAGGGAGCTACGAGCAGTACTTC. The complete variable domain, with remaining parts taken from reference TRBV7-9 and TRBJ2-7, reads DTGVSQNPRHKITKRGQNVTFRCDPISEHNRLYWYRQTLGQGPEFLTYFQNEAQLEKSRLLSDRFSAERPKGSFSTLEIQRTEQGDSAMYLCASSFGTGSYEQYFGPGTRLTVT.